This T cell receptor beta chain was obtained from a study of blood T cell repertoires in COVID-19. The assay was immunoSEQ multiplex PCR, and TCRdb's table has in-frame clones only and misses some. The sample lists nearly 350,000 clones, approximately 89% occurring once. In germline, CDR1 is SGHTA, CDR2 FQGNSA. The V end was cut by 6 bases, the J end by 7 bases, with 15 bases between. The CDR3 is made up of 14 amino acids. This clone is a singleton in its sample. Sequenced sample: peripheral blood. This chain uses TRBV7-2 with TRBJ1-4, with D perhaps TRBD1 (5 bases). This sequence was found in a woman aged 18 to 35 who had recovered from COVID-19. CDR3 nucleotide sequence: TGTGCCAGCAGACGTGGGGGGAGCAGTGAAAAACTGTTTTTT. Translating it yields CASRRGGSSEKLFF.